Listed below are T cell receptor beta chains from one sample, sequenced in a study of glioma-infiltrating T cells. TCRdb fed the multiplex PCR reads into MiXCR, producing one record per CDR3 protein. Of roughly 100,000 distinct CDR3 sequences listed, 29% are singletons. What was sequenced was glioma tissue, nonneoplastic brain tissue, or PBMCs (not recorded which). The receptors derive from a human donor with low-grade glioma or glioblastoma, undergoing nonglioma brain surgery, or in good health (not recorded which). CDR3s include the opening cysteine and the closing phenylalanine or tryptophan. Fields, in order: clone size, V gene, CDR3 length, J gene, D gene, CDR3 DNA, CDR3 protein. A D gene is named only where the DNA matches it firmly. Not all rows give a size; the values are once, few, many and, for expanded clones, a class.

>.|TRBV11-2|13|TRBJ1-2|.
TGTGCCAGCAGCCGCAGGGAGGACTATGGCTACACCTTC
CASSRREDYGYTF
>.|TRBV11-2|13|TRBJ1-5|.
TGTGCCAGCAGCTCACAGTCCGATCAGCCCCAGCATTTT
CASSSQSDQPQHF
>.|TRBV11-2|14|TRBJ1-3|.
TGTGCCAGTCGCCCCCGTACGGTTGGAAACACCATATATTTT
CASRPRTVGNTIYF
>many|TRBV5-1|17|TRBJ2-3|TRBD2
TGCGCCAGCAGCTTGGACGGGACTAGCGTTTACTTAGATACGCAGTATTTT
CASSLDGTSVYLDTQYF
>many|TRBV18|13|TRBJ1-2|.
TGTGCCAGCTCACCACGGGGAGAGGATGGCTACACCTTC
CASSPRGEDGYTF
>many|TRBV19|14|TRBJ2-3|.
TGTGCCACCTATGAAAGCGTGGGCACAGATACGCAGTATTTT
CATYESVGTDTQYF
>many|TRBV7-2|16|TRBJ2-5|TRBD2
TGTGCCAGCAGCTTAGGCCCGGGACTAGGTCAAGAGACCCAGTACTTC
CASSLGPGLGQETQYF
>many|TRBV6-6|16|TRBJ2-7|.
TGTGCCAGCAGTTACAAGTTCCCACCTAAGGCCTACGAGCAGTACTTC
CASSYKFPPKAYEQYF
>.|TRBV6-2/TRBV6-3|11|TRBJ2-3|.
TGTGCCAGCAGTTACTCCTGGATCCAGTATTTT
CASSYSWIQYF
>many|TRBV7-9|14|TRBJ1-1|.
TGTGCCAGCAGCTTAGCCCTAGGACAGCTTGAAGCTTTCTTT
CASSLALGQLEAFF
>many|TRBV7-2|15|TRBJ2-3|.
TGTGCCAGCAGCTTAGAGGCCAGTAGCACAGATACGCAGTATTTT
CASSLEASSTDTQYF
>few|TRBV19|15|TRBJ1-2|.
TGTGCCAGTAGTTTACCCGGGGCCACTAACTATGGCTACACCTTC
CASSLPGATNYGYTF
>few|TRBV4-1|17|TRBJ2-6|.
TGCGCCAGCAGCCAAGTCTTGTTGAGCTCTGGGGCCAACGTCCTGACTTTC
CASSQVLLSSGANVLTF
>many|TRBV6-1|15|TRBJ2-7|.
TGTGCCAGCCGCCTTGAAGCGGCCCGTGACTACGAGCAGTACTTC
CASRLEAARDYEQYF
>many|TRBV28|15|TRBJ1-5|TRBD1
TGTGCCAGCATCATCGGGACAGGGGGCTTTCAGCCCCAGCATTTT
CASIIGTGGFQPQHF
>.|TRBV3-1|14|TRBJ2-1|TRBD2
TGTGCCAGCAGTCGGACTAGCGAGAGGAATGAGCAGTTCTTC
CASSRTSERNEQFF
>many|TRBV7-2|14|TRBJ2-3|.
TGTGCCAGCAGCTTAGATGGAGCGTCAGATACGCAGTATTTT
CASSLDGASDTQYF
>few|TRBV12-3/TRBV12-4|16|TRBJ2-5|TRBD2
TGTGCCAGCAGTCACGGGGGGGTTGGATTGGGAGAGACCCAGTACTTC
CASSHGGVGLGETQYF
>.|TRBV27|13|TRBJ1-2|.
TGTGCCAGCAGTCTCACAGAAAACTATAGCTACACCTTC
CASSLTENYSYTF
>few|TRBV4-3|15|TRBJ1-2|.
TGCGCCAGCAGCCAGAGGGGGGGTTCTCACTATGGCTACACCTTC
CASSQRGGSHYGYTF
>.|TRBV7-9|14|TRBJ1-1|.
TGTGCCAGCAGCGCAACATCGGTGAACACTGAAGCTTTCTTT
CASSATSVNTEAFF
>.|TRBV2|15|TRBJ2-5|.
TGTGCCAGCGCTAAAACCGGGCCCAGCTCCGAGACCCAGTACTTC
CASAKTGPSSETQYF
>many|TRBV7-2|17|TRBJ1-5|.
TGTGCCAGCACCTCCATCTTTGGGGAATATAGCAATCAGCCCCAGCATTTT
CASTSIFGEYSNQPQHF
>.|TRBV19|15|TRBJ1-6|TRBD1
TGTTCCAGTAGTATGTGGGACAGGATTAATTCACCCCTCCACTTT
CSSSMWDRINSPLHF
>.|TRBV3-1|15|TRBJ1-1|.
TGTGCCAGCAGTCCTACAGGGCTCCAGGGGACTGAAGCTTTCTTT
CASSPTGLQGTEAFF
>many|TRBV20-1|14|TRBJ2-7|.
TGCAGTGCGCCTCCCCTTCTTGGTTCCTACGAGCAGTACTTC
CSAPPLLGSYEQYF
>many|TRBV10-2|12|TRBJ1-6|.
TGCGCCAGCGGACTGGGGGGATCACCCCTCCACTTT
CASGLGGSPLHF
>few|TRBV19|14|TRBJ2-3|TRBD1
TGTGCCAGTACTCCCGACAGGGTGACAGATACGCAGTATTTT
CASTPDRVTDTQYF
>many|TRBV19|15|TRBJ2-5|TRBD2
TGTGCCAGTACCCCTAGCGGGGGGTACTCGGAGACCCAGTACTTC
CASTPSGGYSETQYF
>many|TRBV6-1|16|TRBJ1-5|.
TGTGCCAGCAGTGAAACCCCGTTCGGGACAACTCTGCCCCAGCATTTT
CASSETPFGTTLPQHF
>few|TRBV3-1|14|TRBJ1-6|TRBD1
TGTGCCAGCAGGGACCGGGACAGGATTTCACCCCTCCACTTT
CASRDRDRISPLHF
>.|TRBV3-1|15|TRBJ1-6|.
TGTGCCAGCAGCCCGGGGGGGGATTATAATTCATCCCTCCACTTT
CASSPGGDYNSSLHF
>.|TRBV7-2|15|TRBJ1-1|.
TGTGCCGGCGCGGCAGGACCGGCTCAGAACACTGAAGCTTTCTTT
CAGAAGPAQNTEAFF
>.|TRBV12-3/TRBV12-4|16|TRBJ1-1|TRBD1
TGTGCCAGCAGCAGATTTGGGACAGGGCTGAACACTGAAGCTTTCTTT
CASSRFGTGLNTEAFF
>many|TRBV6-1|18|TRBJ2-1|TRBD2
TGTGCCAACTCAGACCCGGGACTAGCGGGGGGCTCCTACAATGAGCAGTTCTTC
CANSDPGLAGGSYNEQFF
>few|TRBV7-2|13|TRBJ2-1|.
TGTGCCAGCAGCTTAGGGGGGACCAATGAGCAGTTCTTC
CASSLGGTNEQFF
>many|TRBV6-1|14|TRBJ1-2|TRBD1
TGTGCCAGCAGAACGCCAGGGGGCTCACATGGCTACACCTTC
CASRTPGGSHGYTF
>many|TRBV7-9|13|TRBJ1-1|.
TGTGCCAGCAGCTTAGTAAAGGACACTGAAGCTTTCTTT
CASSLVKDTEAFF
>.|TRBV4-1|14|TRBJ2-7|.
TGCGCCAGCAGCCAGCAATTTACGCTTGATGAGCAGTACTTC
CASSQQFTLDEQYF
>.|TRBV24-1|14|TRBJ1-2|TRBD1
TGTTCCACCAGTGACCCCGGGACAGGGGAGGATTACACCTTC
CSTSDPGTGEDYTF
>many|TRBV6-1|13|TRBJ1-1|TRBD1
TGTGCCAGCAGGGAACAGGGGGGCGCTGAAGCTTTCTTT
CASREQGGAEAFF
>many|TRBV20-1|15|TRBJ1-4|.
TGCAGTGCTAGCAACAGGGCCAGTAGTCCTGAAAAACTGTTTTTT
CSASNRASSPEKLFF
>.|TRBV3-1|15|TRBJ1-1|TRBD1
TGTGCCAGCAGATCCGGACAGGGTGGATTTACTGAAGCTTTCTTT
CASRSGQGGFTEAFF
>many|TRBV7-3|13|TRBJ1-1|.
TGTGCCAGCAGCTTAAGCGATAACACTGAAGCTTTCTTT
CASSLSDNTEAFF
>.|TRBV12-3/TRBV12-4|14|TRBJ2-5|.
TGTGCCAGCAGTACCTCCGAGGTCCAAGAGACCCAGTACTTC
CASSTSEVQETQYF